The clone carrying this T cell receptor beta chain was detected only a few times. As yet, its antigen is unknown. TCRdb reanalysed the 5' RACE reads using MiXCR and keeps one entry per CDR3 protein. The sample has over 500,000 distinct CDR3 sequences, roughly 17% seen once. This entry is derived from a study of T-cell memory formation after mild COVID-19. This CDR3 has 13 amino acids. The V end lost 3 bases, the J end lost 7 bases, and 9 bases lay between the germline ends. Study results and caveats: Contracting CD4+ clones lay largely in CM and EM, with CD8+ ones residing in EMRA.

The sequence was collected from an adult woman who had mild COVID-19 (a few samples of this study predate the infection). Cell type and time point are not known. Sequencing was done on a sample of PBMCs or a T cell subset sorted from them (not recorded which). This sequence joins TRBV12-3 or TRBV12-4 and TRBJ2-2; no firm D call. The CDR3 loop reads CASSFSRLGELFF. The CDR3 DNA follows: TGTGCCAGCAGTTTTAGTAGGCTCGGGGAGCTGTTTTTT.